This TCR beta chain appears in the sequencing data of a study of T cell responses to AZD1222 COVID-19 vaccine. Whole-study context: Analyses pooled second doses at about 4 or about 12 weeks. Findings and caveats of the study: Clonal diversity may have been underestimated in mostly white British donors.

This clone has a single count. Its target is unknown. Measured with immunoSEQ multiplex PCR; TCRdb has only the in-frame clones, and not every one. Of 95,000 to 100,000 clones in the sample, just over 90% were seen once. Trimming removed 4 bases from V and 2 bases from J; junction bases left unmatched: 8. Germline V CDR1 and CDR2: LNHDA, SQIVND (reference sequence). CDR3 length: 16 amino acids. This chain joins TRBV19 and TRBJ2-7, with TRBD2 matching over 10 bases. This material consisted of peripheral blood, taken on day 0 of AZD1222 vaccination. The source is an adult in good health. In DNA form, the CDR3 reads TGTGCCAGTAGTACTTGGGGAAGCGGGGGGGCCTACGAGCAGTACTTC. It is translated as CASSTWGSGGAYEQYF.